A single sample gave rise to the 9 T cell receptor beta chains below, sequenced in a study of blood T cell repertoires in COVID-19. Measured with immunoSEQ multiplex PCR; TCRdb has only the in-frame clones, and not every one. The sample shows about 260,000 clones, around 90% of them seen only once. The sample comprised peripheral blood. Receptor source: a woman between 70 and 85 years old with COVID-19, enrolled during active disease.

V gene TRBV6-5 combines with J gene TRBJ1-2, with D tentatively TRBD1 (6 bases). Germline CDR1 is MNHEY and CDR2 is SVGAGI. The ends were cut back, 6 bases at V and 3 bases at J, with 14 bases in the middle. This CDR3 comprises 14 residues. CDR3 in DNA: TGTGCCAGCAGCAACCAGGGGAATTACTATGGCTACACCTTC. It specifies CASSNQGNYYGYTF.

The chain has TRBV7-9 and TRBJ1-1; D ambiguous. Germline CDR1 is SEHNR and CDR2 is FQNEAQ (reference sequence). The CDR3 runs to 15 residues. V dropped 2 bases and J dropped 0 bases, with 10 bases sitting between them. Written as DNA, the CDR3 is TGTGCCAGCAGCTTACTGGCAGATATGAACACTGAAGCTTTCTTT. Translation: CASSLLADMNTEAFF.

This clone was counted only a few times. This rearrangement joins TRBV15 to TRBJ1-2; 10 nucleotides align to TRBD1. The germline CDR1 and CDR2 sequences are LNHNV and YYDKDF (reference sequence). The CDR3 is made up of 14 amino acids. Unmatched junction bases numbered 0, after V lost 1 base and J lost 4 bases. CDR3 bases: TGTGCCACCAGCAGAGGACAGGGGGCCTATGGCTACACCTTC. This codes for CATSRGQGAYGYTF.

The genes are TRBV5-1 and TRBJ1-3; D possibly corresponds to TRBD1 (6 bases). Trimming removed 0 bases from V and 4 bases from J, with 11 bases in between. The CDR3 has 15 residues. CDR1 SGHRS and CDR2 YFSETQ come from the germline V gene. The CDR3 sequence: CASSLEPGAGNTIYF. The CDR3 DNA reads TGCGCCAGCAGCTTGGAGCCAGGGGCGGGAAACACCATATATTTT.

The V gene is TRBV6-6, the J gene TRBJ1-5; a weak D match, TRBD1 (5 bases). From germline, CDR1 is MNHNY and CDR2 SVGAGI (reference sequence). This CDR3 spans 14 amino acids. The germline V and J ends were trimmed by 4 bases and 6 bases, with 13 bases remaining between them. CDR3 amino acids: CASSFGQGSQPQHF. Here the CDR3 DNA reads TGTGCCAGCAGTTTCGGGCAGGGATCTCAGCCCCAGCATTTT.

The chain uses TRBV4-2 and TRBJ1-4; the match to TRBD1 covers 12 bases. J was trimmed by 0 bases and V by 0 bases; bases with no gene match: 11. The CDR3 is 21 residues long. CDR1 is LGHNA, CDR2 YNFKEQ, per germline. The CDR3 loop reads CASSQDTGTGGLYATNEKLFF. CDR3 sequence (DNA): TGTGCCAGCAGCCAAGATACCGGGACAGGGGGCTTGTACGCAACTAATGAAAAACTGTTTTTT.

The gene calls are TRBV6-2 or TRBV6-3 and TRBJ2-2, with D possibly TRBD2 on 5 matching bases. V lost 6 bases to trimming and J lost 3 bases, with 11 bases between them. Germline V gives CDR1 MNHEY, CDR2 SVGEGT. The CDR3 covers 14 residues. The CDR3 here is CASSDGVDTGELFF. The CDR3 DNA follows: TGTGCCAGCAGCGACGGGGTGGACACCGGGGAGCTGTTTTTT.

The chain recombines TRBV5-6 with TRBJ1-2; D call uncertain. V was shortened by 0 bases and J by 2 bases, with 11 bases between the two germline ends. Germline V CDR1 and CDR2: SGHDT, YYEEEE. The CDR3 contains 15 residues. The CDR3 DNA is TGTGCCAGCAGCTTGGCGGAGAGAGGGAACTATGGCTACACCTTC. Amino acid sequence: CASSLAERGNYGYTF.

The chain is built from TRBV24-1 and TRBJ2-6, with D hard to call. Germline-derived CDR1 and CDR2 are KGHDR and SFDVKD. The CDR3 is made up of 18 amino acids. Trimming took off 3 bases at V and 0 bases at J, with 14 bases between the two ends. This chain's CDR3 is CATSDTRLSGSGANVLTF. CDR3 in DNA: TGTGCCACCAGTGATACACGCTTGTCGGGCTCTGGGGCCAACGTCCTGACTTTC.